Below, 5 T cell receptor beta chains from the same sample are listed, as sequenced in a study of blood T cell repertoires in COVID-19. The data were produced by immunoSEQ multiplex PCR, yet TCRdb's version contains in-frame clones alone and is incomplete. The sample has under 300,000 clones, approximately 79% seen once; the top ten hold about 4%. Sequenced: peripheral blood. All receptors come from a woman between 40 and 50 years old with active or convalescent COVID-19.

V and J are TRBV3-1 (or the pseudogene TRBV3-2) and TRBJ1-1, with D hard to call. V dropped 4 bases and J dropped 2 bases, with 8 bases sitting between them. This CDR3 has 13 residues. Germline CDR1 LGHDT, CDR2 YNNKEL (reference sequence). CDR3 amino acids: CASSLSSNTEAFF. CDR3 in DNA: TGTGCCAGCAGCCTCAGTTCCAACACTGAAGCTTTCTTT.

The J gene is TRBJ2-2, the V gene TRBV6-2 or TRBV6-3, with 9 nucleotides matching TRBD2. Losses at the gene ends were 4 bases for V and 3 bases for J; bases not matched to a gene: 6. Germline CDR1 is MNHEY and CDR2 is SVGEGT. CDR3 size: 16 residues. The CDR3 is CASSSRGGWDTGELFF. In DNA, the CDR3 is TGTGCCAGCAGTTCGCGGGGGGGCTGGGACACCGGGGAGCTGTTTTTT.

In this sample, this clone turned up once. The rearrangement uses TRBV10-3 and TRBJ1-2; 9 positions agree with TRBD1. CDR1 and CDR2 (germline): ENHRY, SYGVKD. The junction had 15 bases not matched to a gene; V was cut back by 5 bases and J by 8 bases. The CDR3 runs 16 residues. CDR3 sequence: CAISPGTGSRISGYTF. For the CDR3, the DNA is TGTGCCATCAGTCCCGGGACAGGGTCCAGAATATCGGGCTACACCTTC.

The V call is TRBV23-1, the J call TRBJ1-4, with D possibly matching TRBD1 (5 bases). TRBV23-1 is annotated as an ORF whose role is uncertain. V was cut by 2 bases and J by 8 bases, with 21 bases left in between. The CDR3 extends over 17 amino acids. The CDR3 here is CASSQRSWGSANEKLFF. Written as DNA, the CDR3 is TGCGCCAGCAGTCAACGATCATGGGGCTCGGCGAACGAAAAACTGTTTTTT.

The chain joins TRBV29-1 to TRBJ2-5, with D possibly TRBD1 on 6 matching bases. The CDR3 has 13 amino acids. With 7 bases removed from V and 4 bases from J, the gap between germline ends came to 16 bases. Germline CDR1 SQVTM, CDR2 ANQGSEA. The CDR3 loop is CSAFRGGSETQYF. The CDR3 DNA reads as TGCAGCGCCTTCAGGGGCGGTTCAGAGACCCAGTACTTC. Filled out from reference TRBV29-1 and TRBJ2-5, the complete variable domain reads SAVISQKPSRDICQRGTSLTIQCQVDSQVTMMFWYRQQPGQSLTLIATANQGSEATYESGFVIDKFPISRPNLTFSTLTVSNMSPEDSSIYLCSAFRGGSETQYFGPGTRLLVL.